This TCR beta chain was recovered during a study of metastatic and nonmetastatic thyroid tumors. Study in general: Repertoires from malignant and benign thyroid patients were compared across blood and tumor or nodule tissue.

This clone showed up just a few times. Its cognate antigen is unknown. One base away lies a much larger clone, so this may be a sequencing read error. Original processing methods: It was from CDR3 differences across clinicopathological groups that a distant-metastasis classifier for papillary thyroid cancer was built. Through MiXCR, TCRdb re-clonotyped the PCR reads. V and J calls and clone size were set by TCRdb, not the authors. The sample includes under 40,000 clones, more than 15% of them seen just once. Study conclusions and caveats: Malignant thyroid tumors reportedly had TCR beta diversity that was significantly higher than in benign nodules, in blood and tumor.

The V gene's germline CDR1 is LNHDA and CDR2 SQIVND (reference sequence). V was shortened by 4 bases and J by 7 bases, with 14 bases between the two germline ends. The CDR3 extends over 14 amino acids. Every patient was untreated before thyroid surgery. The chain is built from TRBV19 and TRBJ1-5, with D perhaps matching TRBD1 (5 bases). The clonotype was recovered from a female donor with papillary thyroid cancer or a benign thyroid nodule (not recorded which). Some clones in this sample may be carry-over from other donors' samples. Specimen: blood. CDR3 region: CASSTYRWGQPQHF. CDR3 coding DNA: TGTGCCAGTAGTACGTACCGGTGGGGCCAGCCCCAGCATTTT.